This T cell receptor beta chain was found in a study of T-cell reconstitution after alpha-beta-depleted transplantation in children. Study-wide results and limits: Reported findings indicate that, about two months after transplant, alpha-beta T cells came from several hundred expanded clones, which were derived from non-depleted graft cells. Some patients owed their high day-60 TCRbeta diversity to surviving recipient T cells and thymic progenitors.

Comment on this clonotype: Its antigen is undetermined.

Unique molecular identifiers were incorporated during preparation of the TCRbeta library. TCRdb redid the calling of the PCR reads with MiXCR, one entry per CDR3 protein. The sample lists around 960,000 distinct CDR3 sequences; about 30% were seen once. This CDR3 is built from 15 residues. V shed 0 bases and J shed 2 bases, with 12 bases lying between them. Germline CDR1 DFQATT, CDR2 SNEGSKA (reference sequence). The chain couples TRBV20-1 to TRBJ2-3, with D maybe TRBD1 (6 bases). The specimen was PBMCs, mostly from graft donor cells, collected 360 days after TCRalphabeta/CD19-depleted stem cell transplant. The sequence derives from a boy under two years old who had a stem cell transplant for SCID, so the T cells may come from the graft donor. CDR3: CSARDRVGHTDTQYF. The CDR3 DNA is TGCAGTGCTAGAGATCGGGTGGGACACACAGATACGCAGTATTTT.